What follows describes a single T cell receptor (beta chain). The antigen remains unidentified. 13 Jbeta primers and 60 Vbeta primers were used for the PCR. Here immunoSEQ multiplex PCR was the method, and the copy in TCRdb shows in-frame clones only, minus some. The data show over 250,000 clones, with under 80% seen just once and over 2% held by the top ten. This sample is part of a study of cytomegalovirus exposure and HLA in healthy donors. Findings and limits, study-wide: Per published reports, the classifier diagnosed cytomegalovirus status with high specificity and sensitivity.

V was cut by 1 base and J by 3 bases, with 10 bases left in between. Per germline, CDR1 MGHRA and CDR2 YSYEKL. This CDR3 spans 15 amino acids. The source of this sequence is a female donor in good health and CMV-seronegative. V usage is TRBV4-1 and J usage is TRBJ1-5, with D possibly TRBD1 on 5 matching bases. Sample: PBMCs. The CDR3 nucleotides read TGCGCCAGCAGCCAAGGACAGCTTTACAATCAGCCCCAGCATTTT. Its translation: CASSQGQLYNQPQHF.